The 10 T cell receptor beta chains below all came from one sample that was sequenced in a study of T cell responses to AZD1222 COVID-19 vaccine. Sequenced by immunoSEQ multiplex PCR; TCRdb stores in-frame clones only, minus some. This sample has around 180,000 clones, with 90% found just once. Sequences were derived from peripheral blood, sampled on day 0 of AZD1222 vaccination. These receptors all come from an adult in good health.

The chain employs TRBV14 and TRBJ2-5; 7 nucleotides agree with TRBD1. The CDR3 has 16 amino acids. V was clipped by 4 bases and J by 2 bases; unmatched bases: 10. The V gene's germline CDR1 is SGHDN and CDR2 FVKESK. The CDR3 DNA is TGTGCCAGCAGCCTACAGGGGTCGAGGGGGCAAGAGACCCAGTACTTC. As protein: CASSLQGSRGQETQYF.

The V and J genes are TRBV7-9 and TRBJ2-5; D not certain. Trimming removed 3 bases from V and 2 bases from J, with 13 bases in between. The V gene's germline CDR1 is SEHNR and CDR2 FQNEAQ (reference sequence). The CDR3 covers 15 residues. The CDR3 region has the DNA TGTGCCAGCAGCTTTTCGGCCTTTCGGCAAGAGACCCAGTACTTC. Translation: CASSFSAFRQETQYF.

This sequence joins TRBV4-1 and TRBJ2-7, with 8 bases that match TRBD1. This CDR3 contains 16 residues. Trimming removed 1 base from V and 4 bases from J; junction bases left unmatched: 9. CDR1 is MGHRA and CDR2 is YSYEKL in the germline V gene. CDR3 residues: CASSQGKMTGDYEQYF. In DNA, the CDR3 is TGCGCCAGCAGCCAAGGTAAGATGACAGGGGATTACGAGCAGTACTTC.

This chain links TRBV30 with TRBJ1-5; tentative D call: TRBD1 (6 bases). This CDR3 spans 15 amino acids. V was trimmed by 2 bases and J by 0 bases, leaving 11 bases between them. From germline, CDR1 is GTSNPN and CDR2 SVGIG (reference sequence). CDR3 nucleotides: TGTGCCTGGAGTACAGGGACCTATAGCAATCAGCCCCAGCATTTT. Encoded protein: CAWSTGTYSNQPQHF.

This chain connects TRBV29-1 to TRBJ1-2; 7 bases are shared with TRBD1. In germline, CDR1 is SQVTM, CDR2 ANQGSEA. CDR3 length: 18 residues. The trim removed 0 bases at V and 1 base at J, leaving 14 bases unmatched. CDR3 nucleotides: TGCAGCGTTGAAGATCGGGGGAAGGGGGCGACCGGTAACTATGGCTACACCTTC. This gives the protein CSVEDRGKGATGNYGYTF.

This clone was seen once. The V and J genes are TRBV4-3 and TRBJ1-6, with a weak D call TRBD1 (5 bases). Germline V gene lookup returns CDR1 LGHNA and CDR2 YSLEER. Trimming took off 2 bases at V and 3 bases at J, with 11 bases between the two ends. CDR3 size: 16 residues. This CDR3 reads CASSQMRGLYNSPLHF. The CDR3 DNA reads TGCGCCAGCAGCCAAATGCGGGGACTCTATAATTCACCCCTCCACTTT.

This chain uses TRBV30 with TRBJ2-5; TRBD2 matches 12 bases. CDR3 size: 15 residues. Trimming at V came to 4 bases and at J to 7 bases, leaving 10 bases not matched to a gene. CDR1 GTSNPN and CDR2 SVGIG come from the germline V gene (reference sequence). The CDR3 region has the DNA TGTGCCTGGACACAACTAGCGGGGGGCGCAGGGACCCAGTACTTC. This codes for CAWTQLAGGAGTQYF. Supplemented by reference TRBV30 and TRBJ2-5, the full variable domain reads SQTIHQWPATLVQPVGSPLSLECTVEGTSNPNLYWYRQAAGRGLQLLFYSVGIGQISSEVPQNLSASRPQDRQFILSSKKLLLSDSGFYLCAWTQLAGGAGTQYFGPGTRLLVL.

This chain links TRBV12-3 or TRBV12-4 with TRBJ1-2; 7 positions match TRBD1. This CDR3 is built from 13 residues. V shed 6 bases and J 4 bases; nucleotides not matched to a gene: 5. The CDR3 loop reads CASRGQVGYGYTF. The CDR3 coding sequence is TGTGCCAGCAGAGGACAGGTGGGCTATGGCTACACCTTC.

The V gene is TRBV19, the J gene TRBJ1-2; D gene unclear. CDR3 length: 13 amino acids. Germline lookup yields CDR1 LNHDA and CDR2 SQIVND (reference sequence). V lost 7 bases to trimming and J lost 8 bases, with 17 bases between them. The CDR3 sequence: CASTDHPGRGYTF. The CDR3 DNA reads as TGTGCCAGTACGGATCACCCTGGAAGAGGCTACACCTTC.

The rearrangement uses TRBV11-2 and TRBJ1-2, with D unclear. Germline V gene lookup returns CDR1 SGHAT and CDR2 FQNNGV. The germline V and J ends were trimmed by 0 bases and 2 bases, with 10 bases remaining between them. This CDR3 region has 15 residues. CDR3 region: CASSLEAAGNYGYTF. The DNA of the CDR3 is TGTGCCAGCAGCTTAGAAGCGGCGGGGAACTATGGCTACACCTTC.